This T cell receptor beta chain was obtained from a study of T cell responses to AZD1222 COVID-19 vaccine. Assay used: immunoSEQ multiplex PCR; TCRdb lists only in-frame clones, some missing. Of around 91,000 clones listed, 88% were seen once; the top ten hold 19%. The germline CDR1 and CDR2 sequences are LGHNA and YNFKEQ. Trimming shortened V by 4 bases and J by 6 bases, and 12 bases separated the two germline ends. The CDR3 extends over 13 amino acids. The sequencing here drew on peripheral blood, taken on day 0 of AZD1222 vaccination. The J gene is TRBJ1-2, the V gene TRBV4-2; D possibly corresponds to TRBD1 (6 bases). The receptor comes from an adult in good health. In nucleotides, the CDR3 is TGTGCCAGCAGCCCTACAGGGAGGGATGGCTACACCTTC. Protein: CASSPTGRDGYTF.